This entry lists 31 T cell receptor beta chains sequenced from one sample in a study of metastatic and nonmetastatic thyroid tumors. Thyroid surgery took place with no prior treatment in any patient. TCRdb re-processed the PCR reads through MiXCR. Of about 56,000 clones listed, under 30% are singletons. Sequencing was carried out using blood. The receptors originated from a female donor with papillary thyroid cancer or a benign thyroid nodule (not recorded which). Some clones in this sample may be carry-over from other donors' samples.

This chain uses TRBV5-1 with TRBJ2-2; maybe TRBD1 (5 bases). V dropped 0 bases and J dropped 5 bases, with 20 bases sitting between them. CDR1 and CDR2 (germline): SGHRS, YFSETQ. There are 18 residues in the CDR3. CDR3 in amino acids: CASSLGQGDIRATGELFF. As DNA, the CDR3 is TGCGCCAGCAGCTTGGGGCAGGGTGATATACGGGCGACCGGGGAGCTGTTTTTT.

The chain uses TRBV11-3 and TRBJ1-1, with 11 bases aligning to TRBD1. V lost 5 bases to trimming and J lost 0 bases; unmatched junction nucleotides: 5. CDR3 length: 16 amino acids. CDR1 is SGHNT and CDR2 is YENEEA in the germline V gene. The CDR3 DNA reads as TGTGCCAGCAGCCAAGGACAGGGGGCAATGAACACTGAAGCTTTCTTT. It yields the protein CASSQGQGAMNTEAFF.

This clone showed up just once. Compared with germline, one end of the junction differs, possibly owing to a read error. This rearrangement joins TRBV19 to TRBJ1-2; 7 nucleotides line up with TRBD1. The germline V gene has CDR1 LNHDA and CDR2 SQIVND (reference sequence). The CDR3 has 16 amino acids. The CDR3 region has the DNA TGCGCCAGTAGTACCGGAACAGGGGTCCTTTCGTATGGCTACACCTTC. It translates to CASSTGTGVLSYGYTF. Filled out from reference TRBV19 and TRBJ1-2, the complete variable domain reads DGGITQSPKYLFRKEGQNVTLSCEQNLNHDAMYWYRQDPGQGLRLIYYSQIVNDFQKGDIAEGYSVSREKKESFPLTVTSAQKNPTAFYLCASSTGTGVLSYGYTFGSGTRLTVV.

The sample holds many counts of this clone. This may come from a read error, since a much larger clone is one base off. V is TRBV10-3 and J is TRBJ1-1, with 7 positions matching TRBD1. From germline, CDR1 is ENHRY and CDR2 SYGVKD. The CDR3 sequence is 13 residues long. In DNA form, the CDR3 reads TGTGCCATCAGCGATACAGGGGACACTGAAGCTCTCTTT. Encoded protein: CAISDTGDTEALF.

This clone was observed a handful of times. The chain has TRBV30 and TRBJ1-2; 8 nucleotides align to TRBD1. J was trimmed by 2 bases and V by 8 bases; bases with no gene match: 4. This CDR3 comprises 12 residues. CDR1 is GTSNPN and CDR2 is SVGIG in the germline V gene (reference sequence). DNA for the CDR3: TGTGCCCTACGACAGGGGAACTATGGCTACACCTTC. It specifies CALRQGNYGYTF.

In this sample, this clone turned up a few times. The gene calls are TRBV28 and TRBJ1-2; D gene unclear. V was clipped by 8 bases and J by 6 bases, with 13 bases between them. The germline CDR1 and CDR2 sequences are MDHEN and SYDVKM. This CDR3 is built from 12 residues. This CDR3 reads CASEFKGNGYTF. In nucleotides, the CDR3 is TGTGCCAGCGAGTTTAAGGGAAATGGCTACACCTTC.

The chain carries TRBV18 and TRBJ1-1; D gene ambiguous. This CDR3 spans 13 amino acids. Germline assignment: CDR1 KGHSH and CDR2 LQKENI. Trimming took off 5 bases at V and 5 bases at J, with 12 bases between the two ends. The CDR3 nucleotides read TGTGCCAGCTCATCGACTGCGGTTACTGAAGCTTTCTTT. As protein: CASSSTAVTEAFF.

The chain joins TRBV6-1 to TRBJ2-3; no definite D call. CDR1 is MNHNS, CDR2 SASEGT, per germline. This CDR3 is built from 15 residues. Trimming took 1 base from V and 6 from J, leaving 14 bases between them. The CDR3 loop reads CASSEDGVAGDTQYF. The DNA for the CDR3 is TGTGCCAGCAGTGAAGACGGAGTTGCTGGGGATACGCAGTATTTT.

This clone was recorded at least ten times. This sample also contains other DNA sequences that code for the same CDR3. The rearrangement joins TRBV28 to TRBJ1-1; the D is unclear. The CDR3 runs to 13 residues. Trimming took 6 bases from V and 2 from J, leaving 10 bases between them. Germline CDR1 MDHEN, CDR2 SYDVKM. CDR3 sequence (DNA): TGTGCCAGCAGAGCAGGAATCAACACTGAAGCTTTCTTT. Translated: CASRAGINTEAFF. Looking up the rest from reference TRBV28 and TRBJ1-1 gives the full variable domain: DVKVTQSSRYLVKRTGEKVFLECVQDMDHENMFWYRQDPGLGLRLIYFSYDVKMKEKGDIPEGYSVSREKKERFSLILESASTNQTSMYLCASRAGINTEAFFGQGTRLTVV.

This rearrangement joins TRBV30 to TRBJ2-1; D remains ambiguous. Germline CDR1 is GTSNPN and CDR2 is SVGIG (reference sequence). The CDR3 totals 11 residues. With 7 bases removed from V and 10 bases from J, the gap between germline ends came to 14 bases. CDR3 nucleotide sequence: TGTGCCTTGGTGGAGTGGCGGGAGCAGTTCTTC. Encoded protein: CALVEWREQFF.

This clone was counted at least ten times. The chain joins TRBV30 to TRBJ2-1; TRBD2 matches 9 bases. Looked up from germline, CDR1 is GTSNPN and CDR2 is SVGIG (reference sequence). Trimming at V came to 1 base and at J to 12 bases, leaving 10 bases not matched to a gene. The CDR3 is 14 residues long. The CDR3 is CAWSGSGSNRRQFF. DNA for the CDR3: TGTGCCTGGAGTGGTAGCGGGAGTAATCGCCGGCAGTTCTTC.

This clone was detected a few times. Written as DNA, the CDR3 is TGTGCCAGCAGTCCCGGACTAGCGAGTTTCACCGGGGAGCTGTTTTTT. Residues: CASSPGLASFTGELFF. This chain connects TRBV12-3 or TRBV12-4 to TRBJ2-2; 9 bases map to TRBD2. The CDR3 spans 16 residues. Trimming cost V 5 bases and J 4 bases; bases outside gene matches: 8.

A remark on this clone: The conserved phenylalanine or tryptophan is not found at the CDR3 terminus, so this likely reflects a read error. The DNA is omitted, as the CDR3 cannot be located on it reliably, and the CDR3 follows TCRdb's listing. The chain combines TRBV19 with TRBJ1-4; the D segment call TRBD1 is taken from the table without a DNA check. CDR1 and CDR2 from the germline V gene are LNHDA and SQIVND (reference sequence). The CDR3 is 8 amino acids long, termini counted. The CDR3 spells CASSLVTG.

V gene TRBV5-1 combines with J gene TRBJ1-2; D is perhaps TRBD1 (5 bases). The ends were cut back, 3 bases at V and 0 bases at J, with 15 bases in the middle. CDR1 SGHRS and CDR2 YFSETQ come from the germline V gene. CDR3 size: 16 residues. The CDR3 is CASSWGTQDPNYGYTF. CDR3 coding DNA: TGCGCCAGCAGCTGGGGGACCCAGGATCCTAACTATGGCTACACCTTC.

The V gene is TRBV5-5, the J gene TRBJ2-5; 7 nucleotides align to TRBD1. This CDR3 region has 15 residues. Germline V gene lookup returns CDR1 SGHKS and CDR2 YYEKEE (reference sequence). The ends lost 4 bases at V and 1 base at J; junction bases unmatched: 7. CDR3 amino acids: CASSKDRRTQETQYF. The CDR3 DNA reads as TGTGCCAGCAGCAAGGACAGGCGAACCCAAGAGACCCAGTACTTC.

Here the CDR3 DNA reads TGCAGTGCTAGAGATCGAGGGACAGGGGGCCTCTCTGGGGCCAACGTCCTGACTTTC. Translating gives CSARDRGTGGLSGANVLTF. The rearrangement links TRBV20-1 to TRBJ2-6; 12 nucleotides line up with TRBD1. CDR3 length: 19 amino acids. V was clipped by 0 bases and J by 0 bases; unmatched bases: 6. Germline values: CDR1 DFQATT, CDR2 SNEGSKA (reference sequence).

The CDR3 nucleotides read TGTGCCAGCAGCGAAGGGGGGGGATCCTACGAGCAGTACTTC. Protein: CASSEGGGSYEQYF. The V and J genes are TRBV28 and TRBJ2-7; a weak D match, TRBD2 (7 bases). This CDR3 comprises 14 residues. Germline V gene lookup returns CDR1 MDHEN and CDR2 SYDVKM. Trimming removed 6 bases from V and 1 base from J, with 13 bases in between.

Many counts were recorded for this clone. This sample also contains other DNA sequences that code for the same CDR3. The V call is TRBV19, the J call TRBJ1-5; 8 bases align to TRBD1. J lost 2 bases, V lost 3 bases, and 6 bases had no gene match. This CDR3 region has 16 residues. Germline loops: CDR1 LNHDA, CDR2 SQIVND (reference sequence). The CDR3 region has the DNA TGTGCCAGTAGTATCTCTGGCAGGGGGCGCAATCAGCCCCAGCATTTT. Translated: CASSISGRGRNQPQHF.

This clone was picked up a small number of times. The CDR3 protein is CASSPLRTSSYNSPLHF. CDR3 DNA: TGTGCCAGCAGTCCCCTCCGGACAAGCTCCTATAATTCACCCCTCCACTTT. The chain carries TRBV28 and TRBJ1-6; possibly TRBD1 for D (5 bases). Trimming cost V 5 bases and J 0 bases, with 14 bases left between them. Germline lookup yields CDR1 MDHEN and CDR2 SYDVKM. The CDR3 sequence is 17 residues long.

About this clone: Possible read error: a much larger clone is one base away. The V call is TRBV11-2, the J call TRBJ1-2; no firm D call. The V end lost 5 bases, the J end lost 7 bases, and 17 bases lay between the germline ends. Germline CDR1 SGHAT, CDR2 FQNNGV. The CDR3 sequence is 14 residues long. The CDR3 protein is CASSGSRQASGYTF. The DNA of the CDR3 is TGTGCCAGCAGCGGATCGAGGCAGGCTTCTGGCTACACCTTC.

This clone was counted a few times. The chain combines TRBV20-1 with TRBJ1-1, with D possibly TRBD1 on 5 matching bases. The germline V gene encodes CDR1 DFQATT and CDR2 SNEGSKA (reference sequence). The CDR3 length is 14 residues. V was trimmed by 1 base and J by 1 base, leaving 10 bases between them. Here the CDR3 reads CSARVGQGNTEAFF. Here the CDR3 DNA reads TGCAGTGCTAGAGTTGGGCAGGGGAACACTGAAGCTTTCTTT.

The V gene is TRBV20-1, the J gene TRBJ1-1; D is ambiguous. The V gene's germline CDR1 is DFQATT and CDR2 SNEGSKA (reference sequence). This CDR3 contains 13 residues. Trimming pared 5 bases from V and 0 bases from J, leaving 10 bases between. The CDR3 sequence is CSAAAAMNTEAFF. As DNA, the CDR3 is TGCAGTGCTGCCGCAGCTATGAACACTGAAGCTTTCTTT.

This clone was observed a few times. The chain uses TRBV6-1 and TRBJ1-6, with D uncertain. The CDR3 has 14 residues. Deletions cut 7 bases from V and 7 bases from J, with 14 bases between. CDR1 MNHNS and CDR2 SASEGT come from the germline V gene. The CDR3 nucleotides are TGTGCCAGCACCCTGGGGAGGCTCAATTCACCCCTCCACTTT. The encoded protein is CASTLGRLNSPLHF.

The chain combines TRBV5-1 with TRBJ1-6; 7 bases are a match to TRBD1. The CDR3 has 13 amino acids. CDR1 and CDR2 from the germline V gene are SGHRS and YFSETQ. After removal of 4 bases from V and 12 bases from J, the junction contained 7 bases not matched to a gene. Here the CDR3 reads CASSRTGLGPLHF. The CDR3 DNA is TGCGCCAGCAGCCGGACAGGCCTAGGACCCCTCCACTTT. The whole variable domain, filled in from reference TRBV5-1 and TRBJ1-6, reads KAGVTQTPRYLIKTRGQQVTLSCSPISGHRSVSWYQQTPGQGLQFLFEYFSETQRNKGNFPGRFSGRQFSNSRSEMNVSTLELGDSALYLCASSRTGLGPLHFGNGTRLTVT.

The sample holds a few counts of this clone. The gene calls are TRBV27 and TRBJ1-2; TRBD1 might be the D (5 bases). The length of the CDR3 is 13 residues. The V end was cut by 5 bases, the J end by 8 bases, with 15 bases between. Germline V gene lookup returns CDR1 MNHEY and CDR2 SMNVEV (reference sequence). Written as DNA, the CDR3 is TGTGCCAGCAGTCAAACAGGCTTTCGGGGCTACACCTTC. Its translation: CASSQTGFRGYTF.

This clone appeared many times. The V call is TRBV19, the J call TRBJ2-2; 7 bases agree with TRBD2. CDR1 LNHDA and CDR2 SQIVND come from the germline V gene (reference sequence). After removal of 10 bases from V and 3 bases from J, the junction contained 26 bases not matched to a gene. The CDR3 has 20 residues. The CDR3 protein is CAIREGRPPGRGFDTGELFF. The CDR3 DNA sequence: TGTGCCATTAGGGAGGGTAGGCCTCCGGGACGAGGGTTTGACACCGGGGAGCTGTTTTTT.

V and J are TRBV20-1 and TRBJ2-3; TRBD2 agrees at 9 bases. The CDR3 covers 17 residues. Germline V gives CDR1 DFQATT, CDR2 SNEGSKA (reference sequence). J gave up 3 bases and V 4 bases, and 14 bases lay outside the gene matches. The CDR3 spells CSATGLAGTTVTDTQYF. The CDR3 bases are TGCAGTGCTACGGGACTAGCAGGAACCACGGTGACAGATACGCAGTATTTT.

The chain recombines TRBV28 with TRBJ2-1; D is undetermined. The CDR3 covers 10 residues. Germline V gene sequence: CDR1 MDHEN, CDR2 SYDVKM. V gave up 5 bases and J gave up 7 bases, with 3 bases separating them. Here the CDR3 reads CASSTNEQFF. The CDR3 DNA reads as TGTGCCAGCAGTACGAATGAGCAGTTCTTC.

The CDR3: CASSDSLGDNSPLHF. As DNA, the CDR3 is TGTGCCAGCAGTGACTCGCTTGGCGATAATTCACCCCTCCACTTT. The V and J genes are TRBV6-4 and TRBJ1-6; D is ambiguous. V was cut by 0 bases and J by 5 bases, with 8 bases left in between. The CDR3 consists of 15 residues. Germline-derived CDR1 and CDR2 are MRHNA and SNTAGT.

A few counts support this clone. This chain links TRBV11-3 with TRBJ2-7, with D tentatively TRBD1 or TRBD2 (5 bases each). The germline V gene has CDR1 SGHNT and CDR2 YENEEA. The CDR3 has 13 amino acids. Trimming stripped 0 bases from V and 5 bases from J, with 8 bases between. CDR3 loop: CASSLEGDNEQYF. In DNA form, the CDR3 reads TGTGCCAGCAGCTTAGAGGGGGATAACGAGCAGTACTTC.

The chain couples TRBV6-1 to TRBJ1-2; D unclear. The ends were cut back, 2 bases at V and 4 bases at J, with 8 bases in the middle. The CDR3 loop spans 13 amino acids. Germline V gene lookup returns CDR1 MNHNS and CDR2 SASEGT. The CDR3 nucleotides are TGTGCCAGCAGTGAACCCCGTGGCTATGGCTACACCTTC. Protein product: CASSEPRGYGYTF.